Shown below are 21 T cell receptor beta chains from a single sample sequenced in a study of blood T cell repertoires in COVID-19. TCRdb's table, derived via immunoSEQ multiplex PCR, lists solely in-frame clones and lacks some. The table lists roughly 120,000 clones, approximately 84% of them singletons. The material sequenced was peripheral blood. These receptors all stem from a man between 65 and 85 years old with acute or convalescent COVID-19.

The gene calls are TRBV11-3 and TRBJ2-5; 8 bases line up with TRBD2. CDR1 and CDR2 (germline): SGHNT, YENEEA. The V segment lost 2 bases and the J segment 4 bases; nucleotides outside the gene matches: 0. This CDR3 spans 13 amino acids. In nucleotides, the CDR3 is TGTGCCAGCAGCTTACGGGGGGGAGAGACCCAGTACTTC. Its translation: CASSLRGGETQYF.

J is TRBJ1-4 and V is TRBV19; D is uncertain. Germline V gene sequence: CDR1 LNHDA, CDR2 SQIVND (reference sequence). The CDR3 length is 17 residues. V dropped 7 bases and J dropped 2 bases, with 20 bases sitting between them. The CDR3 DNA follows: TGTGCCAGTATAGGCTCGTATGGGAGAAGTACTAATGAAAAACTGTTTTTT. Translated: CASIGSYGRSTNEKLFF.

The rearrangement joins TRBV6-5 to TRBJ1-1, with 9 positions matching TRBD1. Trimming took 5 bases from V and 0 from J; bases not matched to a gene: 4. CDR3 size: 15 residues. Germline CDR1 MNHEY, CDR2 SVGAGI. This chain's CDR3 is CASSPGQGMNTEAFF. The CDR3 DNA reads as TGTGCCAGCAGTCCGGGACAGGGCATGAACACTGAAGCTTTCTTT.

A single count supports this clone. The chain carries TRBV7-3 and TRBJ2-3; TRBD2 is a possible D gene (7 bases). CDR3 size: 15 residues. The V and J ends lost 2 bases and 3 bases respectively, with 12 bases between them. Germline-derived CDR1 and CDR2 are SGHTA and FQGTGA. The CDR3 region has the DNA TGTGCCAGCAGCTTATGGGGGGGCGCAACAGATACGCAGTATTTT. Protein product: CASSLWGGATDTQYF.

This clone was detected a few times. This chain joins TRBV7-9 and TRBJ1-2, with 12 nucleotides matching TRBD1. The germline V gene has CDR1 SEHNR and CDR2 FQNEAQ (reference sequence). Trimming took 0 bases from V and 7 from J; bases not matched to a gene: 3. This CDR3 has 15 residues. The CDR3: CASSLAGTGGLGYTF. The CDR3 bases are TGTGCCAGCAGCTTAGCCGGGACAGGGGGCCTTGGCTACACCTTC.

The chain couples TRBV28 to TRBJ1-2; D is undetermined. CDR3 length equals 13 residues. V was trimmed by 3 bases and J by 1 base, leaving 6 bases between them. Germline CDR1 is MDHEN and CDR2 is SYDVKM. The chain's CDR3 is CASSFELNYGYTF. The CDR3 DNA reads as TGTGCCAGCAGTTTTGAGCTTAACTATGGCTACACCTTC.

V usage is TRBV6-5 and J usage is TRBJ2-7; 7 bases align to TRBD1. CDR3 size: 14 residues. Germline V gene lookup returns CDR1 MNHEY and CDR2 SVGAGI. The V segment lost 6 bases and the J segment 4 bases; nucleotides outside the gene matches: 9. CDR3 sequence reads: CASSPTGYLYEQYF. DNA for the CDR3: TGTGCCAGCAGCCCGACAGGGTACTTATACGAGCAGTACTTC.

The chain carries TRBV7-8 and TRBJ1-2; D is unresolved. CDR1 and CDR2 from the germline V gene are SGHVS and FQNEAQ. V was shortened by 2 bases and J by 2 bases, with 12 bases between the two germline ends. The CDR3 spans 15 residues. CDR3 in DNA: TGTGCCAGCAGCTTATCGGAACACGGGAACTATGGCTACACCTTC. This sequence encodes CASSLSEHGNYGYTF.

The genes are TRBV6-5 and TRBJ2-7; maybe TRBD2 (5 bases). CDR1 and CDR2 (germline): MNHEY, SVGAGI. V gave up 1 base and J gave up 4 bases, with 8 bases separating them. This CDR3 is 13 amino acids long. CDR3 amino acids: CASSYLRGYEQYF. The CDR3 DNA sequence: TGTGCCAGCAGTTACTTACGGGGATACGAGCAGTACTTC.

The chain links TRBV5-1 to TRBJ2-7, with D maybe TRBD2 (5 bases). The V end lost 0 bases, the J end lost 0 bases, and 10 bases lay between the germline ends. Looked up from germline, CDR1 is SGHRS and CDR2 is YFSETQ. The CDR3 loop spans 15 amino acids. The CDR3 loop reads CASSLDPGSSYEQYF. In DNA form, the CDR3 reads TGCGCCAGCAGCTTGGACCCGGGGAGCTCCTACGAGCAGTACTTC.

The chain combines TRBV24-1 with TRBJ2-4; D remains unclear. Germline V CDR1 and CDR2: KGHDR, SFDVKD. This CDR3 comprises 12 residues. V lost 1 base to trimming and J lost 9 bases, with 6 bases between them. The CDR3 DNA reads TGTGCCACCAGTGATTTCAGAGGCATTCAGTACTTC. Residues: CATSDFRGIQYF.

The V and J genes are TRBV5-1 and TRBJ1-1; D is unclear. Germline CDR1 and CDR2: SGHRS and YFSETQ. V was trimmed by 3 bases and J by 4 bases, leaving 16 bases between them. The CDR3 is 15 residues long. CDR3 sequence reads: CASSYHPSMSTEAFF. The CDR3 DNA reads as TGCGCCAGCAGCTACCACCCCTCAATGAGCACTGAAGCTTTCTTT.

V gene TRBV12-3 or TRBV12-4 combines with J gene TRBJ2-3; D unclear. The CDR3 totals 12 residues. Trimming cost V 5 bases and J 4 bases, with 7 bases left between them. The CDR3 DNA sequence: TGTGCCAGCAGTCCACCGGCAGATACGCAGTATTTT. Protein sequence: CASSPPADTQYF.

The chain employs TRBV2 and TRBJ1-4; D is unclear. V was clipped by 3 bases and J by 1 base, with 6 bases between them. CDR3 length equals 14 residues. The V gene's germline CDR1 is SNHLY and CDR2 FYNNEI. The CDR3 spells CASSDYRTNEKLFF. The CDR3 nucleotides read TGTGCCAGCAGTGATTACAGAACTAATGAAAAACTGTTTTTT.

This clone was detected ten times or more. The rearrangement uses TRBV6-8 and TRBJ2-7; possibly TRBD1 for D (6 bases). Trimming removed 2 bases at V and 7 bases at J, with 27 bases between. Germline CDR1 is MNHGY and CDR2 is SAAAGT. The CDR3 length is 18 residues. The CDR3 is CASSYPRRNRASSLEQYF. The CDR3 DNA reads as TGTGCCAGCAGTTACCCAAGAAGGAACAGGGCTTCGAGCTTGGAGCAGTACTTC.

The table lists this clone with a count of one. The V gene is TRBV9, the J gene TRBJ1-2; D possibly corresponds to TRBD1 (6 bases). The germline CDR1 and CDR2 sequences are SGDLS and YYNGEE. Trimming pared 4 bases from V and 6 bases from J, leaving 19 bases between. CDR3 length equals 15 residues. CDR3 in amino acids: CASSIALGTKNGYTF. In DNA form, the CDR3 reads TGTGCCAGCAGCATCGCCCTCGGGACAAAAAATGGCTACACCTTC.

This clone came up once. This chain joins TRBV4-1 and TRBJ2-7; no definite D call. The V and J ends lost 0 bases and 0 bases respectively, with 12 bases between them. The CDR3 spans 16 residues. Germline V CDR1 and CDR2: MGHRA, YSYEKL. The CDR3 coding sequence is TGCGCCAGCAGCCAAGAGGTTACGCCCAGCTCCTACGAGCAGTACTTC. It codes for CASSQEVTPSSYEQYF.

This sequence joins TRBV3-1 (or the pseudogene TRBV3-2) and TRBJ1-5; D uncertain. The CDR3 is made up of 17 amino acids. V was pared by 0 bases and J by 2 bases, with 14 bases between. Germline V CDR1 and CDR2: LGHDT, YNNKEL (reference sequence). The DNA of the CDR3 is TGTGCCAGCAGCCAAGACTCTACCCCCCGAGGCAATCAGCCCCAGCATTTT. This translates into CASSQDSTPRGNQPQHF.

The chain recombines TRBV5-5 with TRBJ2-1; a weak D match, TRBD2 (6 bases). Germline V CDR1 and CDR2: SGHKS, YYEKEE (reference sequence). The CDR3 spans 12 residues. Between the trimmed V and J ends, which lost 4 bases and 12 bases, there was a span of 14 bases. As DNA, the CDR3 is TGTGCCAGCAGCCCGGCACCGGGACTGCAGTTCTTC. Protein sequence: CASSPAPGLQFF.

J is TRBJ1-6 and V is TRBV30, with TRBD1 identical over 7 bases. The CDR3 covers 13 residues. Germline CDR1 and CDR2: GTSNPN and SVGIG (reference sequence). J lost 9 bases, V lost 3 bases, and 5 bases had no gene match. In nucleotides, the CDR3 is TGTGCCTGGAGAGGACAGGCAGGTTCACCCCTCCACTTT. Amino acids: CAWRGQAGSPLHF. Full variable domain (outside the CDR3, taken from reference TRBV30 and TRBJ1-6): SQTIHQWPATLVQPVGSPLSLECTVEGTSNPNLYWYRQAAGRGLQLLFYSVGIGQISSEVPQNLSASRPQDRQFILSSKKLLLSDSGFYLCAWRGQAGSPLHFGNGTRLTVT.

The genes are TRBV10-3 and TRBJ1-5, with 10 bases that match TRBD1. The CDR3 has 14 residues. Germline lookup yields CDR1 ENHRY and CDR2 SYGVKD. Losses at the gene ends were 8 bases for V and 6 bases for J; bases not matched to a gene: 7. The CDR3 sequence: CAIWTGGFSQPQHF. The CDR3 DNA sequence: TGTGCCATCTGGACAGGGGGTTTCTCTCAGCCCCAGCATTTT.